These 30 T cell receptor beta chains came from one sample sequenced in a study of cytomegalovirus exposure and HLA in healthy donors. The PCR contained 60 Vbeta and 13 Jbeta primers. Measured with immunoSEQ multiplex PCR; TCRdb has only the in-frame clones, and not every one. There are 130,000 to 150,000 clones in the sample; approximately 80% occur only once, and 2% to 3% lies in the top ten. Input material: PBMCs. These TCRs come from a woman aged 18-29 years in good health and CMV-seropositive.

This clone was detected only once. The chain combines TRBV6-6 with TRBJ1-3; D is ambiguous. The V gene's germline CDR1 is MNHNY and CDR2 SVGAGI (reference sequence). The CDR3 consists of 13 residues. V dropped 2 bases and J dropped 4 bases, with 6 bases sitting between them. CDR3 DNA: TGTGCCAGCAGTTACGTCATCGGAAACACCATATATTTT. It translates to CASSYVIGNTIYF.

V gene TRBV5-6 combines with J gene TRBJ1-2, with a possible D match to TRBD1 (5 bases). Trimming took 0 bases from V and 7 from J, leaving 10 bases between them. The CDR3 loop spans 13 amino acids. Germline CDR1 is SGHDT and CDR2 is YYEEEE. This chain's CDR3 is CASSLAQGGGYTF. CDR3 bases: TGTGCCAGCAGCTTGGCTCAGGGCGGTGGCTACACCTTC.

A single count supports this clone. A read error may account for a junction end that differs from germline. The sample holds other DNA sequences that translate to the same CDR3. The chain employs TRBV28 and TRBJ1-1; maybe TRBD1 (6 bases). The length of the CDR3 is 14 residues. The germline V gene encodes CDR1 MDHEN and CDR2 SYDVKM. CDR3 DNA sequence: TGTGCCAGCAGTCTTGGGGGCGCGGACACTGAAGCCTTCTTT. It is translated as CASSLGGADTEAFF.

The gene calls are TRBV5-4 and TRBJ1-1; D uncertain. The length of the CDR3 is 14 residues. Germline V gene data show CDR1 as SGHNT and CDR2 as YYREEE (reference sequence). The V and J ends lost 0 bases and 0 bases respectively, with 6 bases between them. The CDR3 DNA reads TGTGCCAGCAGCTTGGAACAGCTGAACACTGAAGCTTTCTTT. It codes for CASSLEQLNTEAFF.

Concerning this clone: Additional DNA sequences in this sample encode the identical CDR3. This rearrangement joins TRBV5-4 to TRBJ1-1, with D tentatively TRBD1 (6 bases). Trimming removed 2 bases from V and 8 bases from J, with 13 bases in between. The CDR3 totals 13 residues. Looked up from germline, CDR1 is SGHNT and CDR2 is YYREEE (reference sequence). The CDR3 spells CASSLRGGTEAFF. CDR3 in DNA: TGTGCCAGCAGCTTAAGGGGGGGGACCGAAGCTTTCTTT.

This clone appeared a few times. The J gene is TRBJ2-7, the V gene TRBV4-1, with 7 bases matching TRBD1. The germline CDR1 and CDR2 sequences are MGHRA and YSYEKL. The V segment lost 3 bases and the J segment 6 bases; nucleotides outside the gene matches: 2. The CDR3 sequence is 12 residues long. The CDR3 region has the DNA TGCGCCAGCAGCCAGGCAGGGGGCGAGCAGTACTTC. Amino acid sequence: CASSQAGGEQYF.

This rearrangement joins TRBV15 to TRBJ2-7; tentative D call: TRBD1 (6 bases). The germline gives CDR1 LNHNV, CDR2 YYDKDF (reference sequence). The length of the CDR3 is 14 residues. Trimming took off 5 bases at V and 3 bases at J, with 14 bases between the two ends. CDR3 sequence reads: CATSRRDTNYEQYF. The CDR3 DNA is TGTGCCACCAGCCGCAGGGACACCAACTACGAGCAGTACTTC.

The J gene is TRBJ1-2, the V gene TRBV6-5, with 8 positions matching TRBD1. CDR3 length equals 14 residues. Germline V lookup: CDR1 MNHEY, CDR2 SVGAGI. V dropped 10 bases and J dropped 4; count of bases not matched to a gene: 11. The DNA for the CDR3 is TGTGCCATCCATTTGACAGGGGTGACCTATGGCTACACCTTC. This translates into CAIHLTGVTYGYTF.

This chain links TRBV29-1 with TRBJ2-2, with 13 bases aligning to TRBD2. CDR1 and CDR2 (germline): SQVTM, ANQGSEA. J lost 5 bases, V lost 4 bases, and 4 bases had no gene match. This CDR3 has 15 residues. The CDR3 loop is CSVGLAGGGTGELFF. CDR3 coding DNA: TGCAGCGTTGGACTAGCGGGGGGAGGAACCGGGGAGCTGTTTTTT.

V usage is TRBV7-9 and J usage is TRBJ2-7, with a tentative D call TRBD1 (5 bases). Deletions cut 1 base from V and 7 bases from J, with 14 bases between. Germline V lookup: CDR1 SEHNR, CDR2 FQNEAQ (reference sequence). The CDR3 is 14 residues long. The CDR3 sequence: CASSLDGWGTEQYF. Written as DNA, the CDR3 is TGTGCCAGCAGCTTAGACGGTTGGGGCACGGAGCAGTACTTC.

The rearrangement uses TRBV5-5 and TRBJ1-1; D is perhaps TRBD1 (6 bases). The CDR3 length is 15 residues. V lost 2 bases to trimming and J lost 4 bases, with 15 bases between them. CDR1 and CDR2 (germline): SGHKS, YYEKEE (reference sequence). The CDR3 here is CASSFQTGPFTEAFF. DNA for the CDR3: TGTGCCAGCAGCTTTCAAACAGGGCCCTTCACTGAAGCTTTCTTT.

This clone was found a few times. The chain carries TRBV11-2 and TRBJ2-2; 8 bases map to TRBD1. V dropped 4 bases and J dropped 5; count of bases not matched to a gene: 9. This CDR3 has 16 amino acids. Germline CDR1 is SGHAT and CDR2 is FQNNGV. The CDR3 loop reads CASSSSDRGRTGELFF. CDR3 DNA sequence: TGTGCCAGCAGCTCCTCTGACAGGGGAAGGACCGGGGAGCTGTTTTTT.

The genes are TRBV10-2 and TRBJ2-2, with 8 nucleotides matching TRBD1. Looked up from germline, CDR1 is WSHSY and CDR2 is SAAADI. The junction had 10 bases not matched to a gene; V was cut back by 4 bases and J by 0 bases. The CDR3 extends over 18 amino acids. In DNA, the CDR3 is TGCGCCAGCAGTGTTCTGCCGGGACAGGAGTCGAACACCGGGGAGCTGTTTTTT. It yields the protein CASSVLPGQESNTGELFF.

V and J are TRBV5-1 and TRBJ2-1; D uncertain. Per the germline V gene, CDR1 is SGHRS and CDR2 is YFSETQ. With 1 base removed from V and 4 bases from J, the gap between germline ends came to 12 bases. The CDR3 covers 15 residues. The CDR3 bases are TGCGCCAGCAGCTTGTCCAACTCCCTTTACAATGAGCAGTTCTTC. The encoded protein is CASSLSNSLYNEQFF.

This rearrangement joins TRBV10-3 to TRBJ2-3; D is possibly TRBD2 (6 bases). Germline values: CDR1 ENHRY, CDR2 SYGVKD. Trimming shortened V by 9 bases and J by 1 base, and 8 bases separated the two germline ends. This CDR3 is 12 amino acids long. CDR3 nucleotide sequence: TGTGCCATTAGCGGTGGCACAGATACGCAGTATTTT. Protein product: CAISGGTDTQYF.

The J gene is TRBJ2-4, the V gene TRBV5-1; 14 positions agree with TRBD2. This CDR3 spans 18 amino acids. CDR1 and CDR2 (germline): SGHRS, YFSETQ. Trimming removed 4 bases from V and 0 bases from J; junction bases left unmatched: 6. The CDR3 DNA reads TGCGCCAGCAGCCAGGGGACTAGCGGGGGTCTAGCCAAAAACATTCAGTACTTC. Translated, it gives CASSQGTSGGLAKNIQYF.

The rearrangement uses TRBV9 and TRBJ1-5; the match to TRBD1 covers 7 bases. The CDR3 is 15 residues long. V gave up 4 bases and J gave up 2 bases; unmatched junction bases: 6. From germline, CDR1 is SGDLS and CDR2 YYNGEE. CDR3 in amino acids: CASSPGDRGNQPQHF. CDR3 coding DNA: TGTGCCAGCAGCCCGGGGGACAGAGGCAATCAGCCCCAGCATTTT.

J is TRBJ2-7 and V is TRBV2, with D possibly being TRBD1 (6 bases). V lost 3 bases, J lost 6 bases, and 9 bases lay in between. CDR1 and CDR2 from the germline V gene are SNHLY and FYNNEI. The CDR3 runs 12 residues. The CDR3 DNA follows: TGTGCCAGCAGTGACAGGGGTGGCGAGCAGTACTTC. It translates to CASSDRGGEQYF.

This clone is a singleton in its sample. The chain carries TRBV29-1 and TRBJ2-1; the D gene is possibly TRBD2 (5 bases). Trimming removed 4 bases from V and 9 bases from J, with 13 bases in between. Germline V gene sequence: CDR1 SQVTM, CDR2 ANQGSEA. CDR3 length: 12 amino acids. The CDR3 region is CSVATTYIEQFF. The CDR3 DNA sequence: TGCAGCGTTGCGACTACTTATATTGAGCAGTTCTTC.

This clone was seen only a few times. The genes are TRBV9 and TRBJ2-2; TRBD1 agrees at 7 bases. The germline V gene encodes CDR1 SGDLS and CDR2 YYNGEE. The CDR3 loop spans 15 amino acids. With V trimmed by 4 bases and J by 4 bases, 7 bases remained unmatched. The CDR3: CASSPRQGPTGELFF. The CDR3 nucleotides read TGTGCCAGCAGCCCTCGACAGGGACCCACCGGGGAGCTGTTTTTT.

This clone has only a few counts. This sequence joins TRBV20-1 and TRBJ2-7; a weak D match, TRBD2 (6 bases). Germline-derived CDR1 and CDR2 are DFQATT and SNEGSKA (reference sequence). The CDR3 is 10 residues long. Trimming removed 6 bases from V and 6 bases from J, with 9 bases in between. The CDR3: CSAQEGEQYF. The CDR3, as DNA: TGCAGTGCCCAGGAGGGCGAGCAGTACTTC.

The V gene is TRBV9, the J gene TRBJ2-7, with 14 bases lining up with TRBD2. The CDR3 is 16 residues long. Germline V gives CDR1 SGDLS, CDR2 YYNGEE. Germline trimming cut 2 bases from V and 6 bases from J; bases unmatched to any gene: 7. CDR3 region: CASSVTTGLAGVEQYF. As DNA, the CDR3 is TGTGCCAGCAGCGTGACAACGGGACTAGCGGGGGTCGAGCAGTACTTC.

The sample holds a few counts of this clone. This chain links TRBV5-1 with TRBJ2-3; D not certain. Germline values: CDR1 SGHRS, CDR2 YFSETQ. V lost 0 bases to trimming and J lost 0 bases, with 11 bases between them. This CDR3 spans 16 amino acids. The CDR3: CASSLGSRGSTDTQYF. The CDR3 nucleotides are TGCGCCAGCAGCTTGGGTAGCAGAGGTAGCACAGATACGCAGTATTTT.

The V and J genes are TRBV6-6 and TRBJ1-1, with a weak D call TRBD1 (6 bases). V lost 7 bases to trimming and J lost 4 bases, with 16 bases between them. The CDR3 is made up of 14 amino acids. CDR1 is MNHNY and CDR2 is SVGAGI in the germline V gene (reference sequence). CDR3 protein: CASTQSTGFTEAFF. The CDR3 coding sequence is TGTGCCAGCACCCAATCTACAGGGTTCACTGAAGCTTTCTTT.

The chain combines TRBV28 with TRBJ2-7; 9 positions agree with TRBD1. This CDR3 comprises 16 residues. Unmatched junction bases numbered 10, after V lost 2 bases and J lost 5 bases. CDR1 and CDR2 (germline): MDHEN, SYDVKM. The CDR3 DNA sequence: TGTGCCAGCAGTTTAGACCTCCGGACAGGGGCTCACGAGCAGTACTTC. Its translation is CASSLDLRTGAHEQYF.

The gene calls are TRBV19 and TRBJ2-1; 7 bases are a match to TRBD1. CDR1 is LNHDA, CDR2 SQIVND, per germline (reference sequence). The junction had 5 bases not matched to a gene; V was cut back by 1 base and J by 8 bases. This CDR3 has 14 residues. CDR3 in amino acids: CASSIVEQGDEQFF. The CDR3 nucleotides read TGTGCCAGTAGTATAGTGGAGCAGGGGGATGAGCAGTTCTTC. Filled out from reference TRBV19 and TRBJ2-1, the complete variable domain reads DGGITQSPKYLFRKEGQNVTLSCEQNLNHDAMYWYRQDPGQGLRLIYYSQIVNDFQKGDIAEGYSVSREKKESFPLTVTSAQKNPTAFYLCASSIVEQGDEQFFGPGTRLTVL.

This clone was recorded only once. V and J are TRBV14 and TRBJ1-2, with D tentatively TRBD1 (6 bases). Germline CDR1 SGHDN, CDR2 FVKESK. The V and J ends lost 0 bases and 7 bases respectively, with 9 bases between them. CDR3 size: 13 residues. CDR3 bases: TGTGCCAGCAGCCAAGACGTCAGGGGTGGCTACACCTTC. Its translation: CASSQDVRGGYTF.

This clone has only a few counts. This sequence joins TRBV5-4 and TRBJ2-2, with a weak D call TRBD2 (5 bases). The V and J ends lost 0 bases and 5 bases respectively, with 8 bases between them. This CDR3 spans 14 amino acids. CDR1 is SGHNT, CDR2 YYREEE, per germline (reference sequence). The CDR3 protein is CASSLGSGTGELFF. In DNA, the CDR3 is TGTGCCAGCAGCTTGGGTTCGGGGACCGGGGAGCTGTTTTTT.

V is TRBV7-2 and J is TRBJ2-7, with TRBD1 matching 9 bases. The CDR3 totals 14 residues. Germline CDR1 and CDR2: SGHTA and FQGNSA. The V gene end was trimmed by 3 bases and the J gene end by 3 bases; junction bases not matched to a gene: 3. This CDR3 is CASSLGTGNYEQYF. In nucleotides, the CDR3 is TGTGCCAGCAGCTTGGGGACAGGGAACTACGAGCAGTACTTC.

This chain uses TRBV7-9 with TRBJ2-3; the match to TRBD1 covers 7 bases. Germline-derived CDR1 and CDR2 are SEHNR and FQNEAQ (reference sequence). This CDR3 contains 15 residues. With V trimmed by 1 base and J by 4 bases, 5 bases remained unmatched. CDR3 nucleotide sequence: TGTGCCAGCAGCTTAGTCAGGGGGTTCTCAGATACGCAGTATTTT. Its protein product is CASSLVRGFSDTQYF.